These 10 T cell receptor beta chains came from one sample sequenced in a study of cytomegalovirus exposure and HLA in healthy donors. PCR primers comprised 60 Vbeta and 13 Jbeta primers. Profiling relied on immunoSEQ multiplex PCR, and the TCRdb table lists in-frame clones only, not all of them. This sample has roughly 110,000 clones; around 64% occur once, and the top ten carry 2.2%. Sequencing was done on a sample of PBMCs. The origin of the receptors is a woman aged 25 to 45 in good health and CMV-seronegative.

The CDR3 sequence is CASSLWAGSSYEQYF. CDR3 sequence (DNA): TGTGCCAGCAGCTTGTGGGCCGGGAGTTCCTACGAGCAGTACTTC. The V and J genes are TRBV5-4 and TRBJ2-7, with a tentative D call TRBD2 (6 bases). Germline V gene data show CDR1 as SGHNT and CDR2 as YYREEE (reference sequence). The V end was cut by 1 base, the J end by 1 base, with 12 bases between. The CDR3 runs to 15 residues.

This sequence joins TRBV2 and TRBJ1-5; TRBD1 matches 8 bases. V was pared by 7 bases and J by 2 bases, with 7 bases of the junction left unmatched. Germline assignment: CDR1 SNHLY and CDR2 FYNNEI. CDR3 length: 15 amino acids. This chain's CDR3 is CASISGQGGNQPQHF. The CDR3 DNA follows: TGTGCCAGCATTTCCGGACAGGGTGGCAATCAGCCCCAGCATTTT.

The chain joins TRBV25-1 to TRBJ2-5, with 13 positions matching TRBD2. With 6 bases clipped from V and 11 bases from J, the junction kept 9 bases outside the gene matches. This CDR3 is built from 14 residues. In germline, CDR1 is MGHDK, CDR2 SYGVNS. The CDR3 region is CASSAGLAGREQYF. The CDR3 bases are TGTGCCAGCAGCGCGGGACTAGCGGGAAGGGAGCAGTACTTC.

J is TRBJ1-5 and V is TRBV10-3, with TRBD1 identical over 8 bases. Trimming took 8 bases from V and 6 from J; bases not matched to a gene: 9. This CDR3 comprises 14 residues. The V gene's germline CDR1 is ENHRY and CDR2 SYGVKD. CDR3 region: CAIGEDREGQPQHF. CDR3 coding DNA: TGTGCCATCGGCGAGGACAGGGAGGGTCAGCCCCAGCATTTT.

The V and J genes are TRBV19 and TRBJ2-1; 7 bases line up with TRBD2. The germline V gene encodes CDR1 LNHDA and CDR2 SQIVND (reference sequence). The CDR3 contains 16 residues. V gave up 1 base and J gave up 7 bases; unmatched junction bases: 10. This chain's CDR3 is CASSIVGWEGQNEQFF. The CDR3 region has the DNA TGTGCCAGTAGTATAGTAGGGTGGGAGGGCCAGAATGAGCAGTTCTTC.

Here the CDR3 reads CASSLNGLGADTQYF. The CDR3 region has the DNA TGCGCCAGCAGCTTGAATGGTCTAGGGGCAGATACGCAGTATTTT. The rearrangement uses TRBV5-1 and TRBJ2-3; D may be TRBD1 (5 bases). Deletions cut 1 base from V and 4 bases from J, with 13 bases between. There are 15 residues in the CDR3. CDR1 SGHRS and CDR2 YFSETQ come from the germline V gene.

This sequence joins TRBV27 and TRBJ2-7, with D perhaps matching TRBD2 (5 bases). The CDR3 has 15 residues. Germline V gene sequence: CDR1 MNHEY, CDR2 SMNVEV (reference sequence). The V end lost 6 bases, the J end lost 3 bases, and 18 bases lay between the germline ends. The CDR3 spells CASRQTEDYYYEQYF. In DNA form, the CDR3 reads TGTGCCAGCAGACAAACCGAAGACTACTACTACGAGCAGTACTTC.

The chain has TRBV11-2 and TRBJ2-1; no definite D call. Germline V CDR1 and CDR2: SGHAT, FQNNGV. The length of the CDR3 is 13 residues. V dropped 3 bases and J dropped 7 bases, with 10 bases sitting between them. The CDR3 here is CASSFSKRNEQFF. The CDR3 nucleotides read TGTGCCAGCAGCTTCTCGAAGCGAAATGAGCAGTTCTTC.

This chain links TRBV6-4 with TRBJ2-3, with 13 positions matching TRBD2. This CDR3 contains 15 residues. Germline values: CDR1 MRHNA, CDR2 SNTAGT. The ends lost 6 bases at V and 1 base at J; junction bases unmatched: 1. DNA for the CDR3: TGTGCCAGCAGCGGACTAGCGGGAGGCACAGATACGCAGTATTTT. It specifies CASSGLAGGTDTQYF.

This clone has a single count. The chain couples TRBV7-2 to TRBJ1-1, with D possibly being TRBD1 (5 bases). The germline gives CDR1 SGHTA, CDR2 FQGNSA. CDR3 length: 19 residues. Between the trimmed V and J ends, which lost 5 bases and 0 bases, there was a span of 25 bases. In DNA form, the CDR3 reads TGTGCCAGCAGCCATCCCGAATGGCGGGGGTTTGAAGTGAACACTGAAGCTTTCTTT. This encodes CASSHPEWRGFEVNTEAFF.